Below are 27 T cell receptor beta chains sequenced from a single sample in a study of cytomegalovirus exposure and HLA in healthy donors. PCR primers comprised 60 Vbeta and 13 Jbeta primers. Using immunoSEQ multiplex PCR, the repertoire was profiled, and TCRdb retains in-frame clones only, with some absent. The data contain roughly 110,000 clones, over 60% of them singletons. Specimen: PBMCs. These receptors all stem from a female donor in good health and CMV-seronegative.

The rearrangement joins TRBV4-3 to TRBJ1-6, with unresolved D. CDR3 length: 15 amino acids. Germline CDR1 and CDR2: LGHNA and YSLEER. V was shortened by 0 bases and J by 6 bases, with 9 bases between the two germline ends. CDR3 loop: CASSQERYGNSPLHF. The CDR3, as DNA: TGCGCCAGCAGCCAAGAGCGGTACGGTAATTCACCCCTCCACTTT.

The chain is built from TRBV21-1 and TRBJ2-5; no check of the table's D call, TRBD1, against the DNA was made. The J call is uncertain, as TRBJ2-7 better fits the DNA end. TRBV21-1 is tagged as a pseudogene. The CDR3 has 14 amino acids. Here the CDR3 reads CASSKYRGIYEQYF. CDR3 coding DNA: TGTGCCAGCAGCAAGTACAGGGGGATCTACGAGCAGTACTTC.

The genes are TRBV19 and TRBJ2-3, with D possibly TRBD1 on 6 matching bases. V was cut by 2 bases and J by 4 bases, with 19 bases left in between. CDR3 length: 17 residues. The germline V gene encodes CDR1 LNHDA and CDR2 SQIVND (reference sequence). The CDR3 DNA is TGTGCCAGTAGTATAAGGGGGAGCGCCCGCCTGGCAGATACGCAGTATTTT. Its translation is CASSIRGSARLADTQYF.

This clone was observed a handful of times. The chain couples TRBV7-9 to TRBJ1-1; maybe TRBD1 (5 bases). The germline V gene has CDR1 SEHNR and CDR2 FQNEAQ (reference sequence). Trimming removed 10 bases at V and 0 bases at J, with 9 bases between. The CDR3 contains 12 residues. CDR3 region: CATGNLNTEAFF. In DNA form, the CDR3 reads TGTGCCACAGGGAATCTGAACACTGAAGCTTTCTTT.

This clone was counted between two and nine times. The chain joins TRBV12-5 to TRBJ2-3; 8 bases fit TRBD2. From germline, CDR1 is LGHNT and CDR2 FRNRAP. J was trimmed by 8 bases and V by 6 bases; bases with no gene match: 7. The CDR3 runs to 13 residues. This CDR3 reads CASGPSGGGTQYF. CDR3 coding DNA: TGTGCTAGTGGCCCGAGCGGGGGCGGTACGCAGTATTTT.

This clone occurred once. J is TRBJ2-3 and V is TRBV10-3; possibly TRBD1 for D (5 bases). Germline assignment: CDR1 ENHRY and CDR2 SYGVKD. Trimming pared 6 bases from V and 4 bases from J, leaving 14 bases between. This CDR3 comprises 14 residues. In DNA form, the CDR3 reads TGTGCCATCAGGGCCCAGGGCCGGGCAGATACGCAGTATTTT. Amino acid sequence: CAIRAQGRADTQYF.

The chain has TRBV5-4 and TRBJ2-3; TRBD1 is a possible D gene (6 bases). CDR1 is SGHNT and CDR2 is YYREEE in the germline V gene (reference sequence). This CDR3 is 14 amino acids long. V gave up 2 bases and J gave up 0 bases, with 7 bases separating them. The CDR3 DNA is TGTGCCAGCAGCTTCGGACAGAGCACAGATACGCAGTATTTT. Translating it yields CASSFGQSTDTQYF.

The genes are TRBV13 and TRBJ2-3; 7 bases line up with TRBD1. Germline V lookup: CDR1 PRHDT, CDR2 FYEKMQ (reference sequence). J gave up 9 bases and V 5 bases, and 5 bases lay outside the gene matches. The CDR3 sequence is 12 residues long. The CDR3 sequence: CASSLDRDTQYF. In nucleotides, the CDR3 is TGTGCCAGCAGCCTTGACAGGGACACGCAGTATTTT.

The CDR3 is CASGLVLPGGSGEQYF. In DNA, the CDR3 is TGTGCTAGTGGTTTGGTACTTCCGGGCGGGAGCGGCGAGCAGTACTTC. This chain links TRBV12-5 with TRBJ2-7, with TRBD2 identical over 7 bases. The ends lost 0 bases at V and 6 bases at J; junction bases unmatched: 11. CDR3 length: 16 amino acids. Looked up from germline, CDR1 is LGHNT and CDR2 is FRNRAP.

This clone was seen a few times. The chain couples TRBV18 to TRBJ1-1; TRBD1 might be the D (5 bases). Germline assignment: CDR1 KGHSH and CDR2 LQKENI. The CDR3 extends over 18 amino acids. The V gene lost 6 bases and the J gene lost 0 bases, with 23 bases spanning the gap. The CDR3 loop reads CASSPIRGYDSMNTEAFF. CDR3 nucleotides: TGTGCCAGCTCCCCTATTAGGGGCTACGACAGTATGAACACTGAAGCTTTCTTT.

The chain links TRBV30 to TRBJ2-3; D gene ambiguous. V gave up 3 bases and J gave up 6 bases, with 10 bases separating them. CDR1 and CDR2 (germline): GTSNPN, SVGIG (reference sequence). This CDR3 is 12 amino acids long. Written as DNA, the CDR3 is TGTGCCTGGAGGCCCCGGTCGGATACGCAGTATTTT. It specifies CAWRPRSDTQYF.

For the CDR3, the DNA is TGTGCCAGCAGTGCCTCGGACAGAGATCAGCCCCAGCATTTT. Protein product: CASSASDRDQPQHF. This chain connects TRBV6-4 to TRBJ1-5, with D possibly matching TRBD1 (6 bases). V was cut by 4 bases and J by 5 bases, with 12 bases left in between. The length of the CDR3 is 14 residues. Germline lookup yields CDR1 MRHNA and CDR2 SNTAGT.

Only one count was recorded for this clone. The chain is built from TRBV9 and TRBJ2-3; 8 bases match TRBD1. The CDR3 spans 15 residues. Per germline, CDR1 SGDLS and CDR2 YYNGEE. The V segment lost 0 bases and the J segment 1 base; nucleotides outside the gene matches: 1. The CDR3 DNA reads as TGTGCCAGCAGCGTAGAGGGACAGGGCACAGATACGCAGTATTTT. Its translation is CASSVEGQGTDTQYF.

This clone was detected only a few times. The rearrangement joins TRBV6-4 to TRBJ1-1, with D unresolved. V lost 8 bases, J lost 3 bases, and 13 bases lay in between. The germline V gene has CDR1 MRHNA and CDR2 SNTAGT. CDR3 size: 13 residues. The CDR3 reads CASAASFDTEAFF. The CDR3 nucleotides read TGTGCCAGCGCAGCGAGTTTCGACACTGAAGCTTTCTTT.

This clone was recorded a few times. The chain uses TRBV2 and TRBJ1-3, with D hard to call. Deletions cut 3 bases from V and 0 bases from J, with 6 bases between. CDR1 is SNHLY, CDR2 FYNNEI, per germline. CDR3 length: 14 amino acids. This CDR3 reads CASSDHGSGNTIYF. CDR3 DNA: TGTGCCAGCAGTGACCACGGCTCTGGAAACACCATATATTTT.

V and J are TRBV5-1 and TRBJ2-3; 7 positions match TRBD1. Looked up from germline, CDR1 is SGHRS and CDR2 is YFSETQ. This CDR3 spans 14 amino acids. The trim removed 4 bases at V and 2 bases at J, leaving 4 bases unmatched. In DNA form, the CDR3 reads TGCGCCAGCAGCAGTACAGGGGCCACAGATACGCAGTATTTT. It is translated as CASSSTGATDTQYF.

The chain links TRBV4-3 to TRBJ2-3; no clear D. Trimming removed 0 bases from V and 8 bases from J, with 9 bases in between. Germline lookup yields CDR1 LGHNA and CDR2 YSLEER. The CDR3 sequence is 13 residues long. CDR3: CASSQDNGATQYF. CDR3 nucleotide sequence: TGCGCCAGCAGCCAAGATAACGGTGCTACGCAGTATTTT.

As DNA, the CDR3 is TGTGCCAGCAGGCCCACCGGGGTATCTAACTATGGCTACACCTTC. This codes for CASRPTGVSNYGYTF. The chain combines TRBV6-5 with TRBJ1-2; no firm D call. The V end was cut by 6 bases, the J end by 0 bases, with 14 bases between. CDR1 and CDR2 (germline): MNHEY, SVGAGI. This CDR3 is built from 15 residues.

This chain joins TRBV12-5 and TRBJ2-1; maybe TRBD1 (5 bases). Trimming stripped 3 bases from V and 0 bases from J, with 21 bases between. The CDR3 runs 19 residues. Germline CDR1 and CDR2: LGHNT and FRNRAP. This CDR3 reads CASGLVAMGPHGSYNEQFF. For the CDR3, the DNA is TGTGCTAGTGGTTTAGTTGCGATGGGGCCACACGGCTCCTACAATGAGCAGTTCTTC. Supplemented by reference TRBV12-5 and TRBJ2-1, the full variable domain reads DARVTQTPRHKVTEMGQEVTMRCQPILGHNTVFWYRQTMMQGLELLAYFRNRAPLDDSGMPKDRFSAEMPDATLATLKIQPSEPRDSAVYFCASGLVAMGPHGSYNEQFFGPGTRLTVL.

The chain combines TRBV7-9 with TRBJ2-7, with 10 bases lining up with TRBD1. The junction had 11 bases not matched to a gene; V was cut back by 5 bases and J by 1 base. This CDR3 has 17 amino acids. CDR1 is SEHNR, CDR2 FQNEAQ, per germline (reference sequence). This chain's CDR3 is CASSTGLTGGLSYEQYF. The CDR3 DNA follows: TGTGCCAGCAGCACCGGTTTGACAGGGGGCTTATCCTACGAGCAGTACTTC.

The chain carries TRBV9 and TRBJ2-1, with 9 nucleotides matching TRBD2. The CDR3 is 13 amino acids. Unmatched junction bases numbered 11, after V lost 4 bases and J lost 15 bases. Germline V gene lookup returns CDR1 SGDLS and CDR2 YYNGEE. The CDR3 sequence: CASSSEPAGGPFF. In DNA form, the CDR3 reads TGTGCCAGCAGCTCCGAGCCAGCGGGGGGTCCGTTCTTC.

The chain joins TRBV28 to TRBJ2-1; tentatively, D is TRBD2 (6 bases). CDR3 length equals 14 residues. Trimming removed 2 bases from V and 7 bases from J, with 12 bases in between. Germline assignment: CDR1 MDHEN and CDR2 SYDVKM. Here the CDR3 reads CASSLPGTLNEQFF. The CDR3 coding sequence is TGTGCCAGCAGTTTACCTGGGACTTTGAATGAGCAGTTCTTC.

V usage is TRBV2 and J usage is TRBJ2-1, with 15 bases aligning to TRBD2. From germline, CDR1 is SNHLY and CDR2 FYNNEI. The CDR3 covers 20 residues. The J segment lost 8 bases and the V segment lost 6 bases, leaving 20 bases of the junction unmatched. In DNA form, the CDR3 reads TGTGCCAGCAGGGCAAGTCGGACTAGCGGGGGGGCCTCTGGTAGGCATGAGCAGTTCTTC. Residues: CASRASRTSGGASGRHEQFF.

The chain uses TRBV6-5 and TRBJ2-2, with 12 nucleotides matching TRBD2. This CDR3 spans 15 amino acids. V was clipped by 7 bases and J by 7 bases; unmatched bases: 7. Germline V lookup: CDR1 MNHEY, CDR2 SVGAGI. CDR3 bases: TGTGCCAGCAAATCTAGCGGGGGGGCTGGCGGGGAGCTGTTTTTT. Amino acids: CASKSSGGAGGELFF.

V and J are TRBV6-1 and TRBJ2-7; D remains unclear. Trimming shortened V by 2 bases and J by 6 bases, and 8 bases separated the two germline ends. The CDR3 is 12 residues long. Germline V lookup: CDR1 MNHNS, CDR2 SASEGT. CDR3 sequence (DNA): TGTGCCAGCAGTGAAACGCGAGGCGAGCAGTACTTC. It translates to CASSETRGEQYF.

CDR3 sequence (DNA): TGTGCCAGCAGCTTAGATGGGGAACAGGTCTACGAGCAGTACTTC. Its translation: CASSLDGEQVYEQYF. The chain uses TRBV11-2 and TRBJ2-7; D possibly corresponds to TRBD1 (5 bases). The CDR3 runs 15 residues. Germline V gene lookup returns CDR1 SGHAT and CDR2 FQNNGV. V gave up 0 bases and J gave up 3 bases, with 12 bases separating them.

The rearrangement uses TRBV5-8 and TRBJ1-2, with D unresolved. Trimming removed 2 bases from V and 4 bases from J, with 9 bases in between. The CDR3 is 13 amino acids. CDR1 is SGHTS and CDR2 is YDEGEE in the germline V gene. CDR3 loop: CASSFRSAYGYTF. For the CDR3, the DNA is TGTGCCAGCAGCTTTCGGTCCGCCTATGGCTACACCTTC.